Below, 4 T cell receptor beta chains from the same sample are listed, as sequenced in a study of T cells after yellow fever vaccination. TCRdb itself ran the 5' RACE reads through MiXCR, one entry per CDR3 protein. The sample has around 530,000 distinct CDR3 sequences, about a sixth seen once. Sequenced here: PBMCs, sampled 4 to 5 days after the first yellow fever vaccination. Every receptor here comes from a man younger than 35 who received the YFV17D yellow fever vaccine.

The chain combines TRBV29-1 with TRBJ2-1; D unresolved. CDR3 length equals 10 residues. Germline assignment: CDR1 SQVTM and CDR2 ANQGSEA. The CDR3 DNA is TGCAGTGGGCTCGGAGCCGAGCAGTTCTTC. As protein: CSGLGAEQFF.

This clonotype was picked up one time. This may be a read error: a much more frequent sequence differs by one nucleotide. In nucleotides, the CDR3 is TGTGCCAGCAGGGGACAGGCCTATGGCTACACCTTC. Protein sequence: CASRGQAYGYTF. V usage is TRBV5-6 and J usage is TRBJ1-2; 8 nucleotides agree with TRBD1. The trim removed 5 bases at V and 4 bases at J, leaving 1 base unmatched. The CDR3 is 12 amino acids. Germline CDR1 is SGHDT and CDR2 is YYEEEE.

The chain carries TRBV6-1 and TRBJ2-7; D is possibly TRBD1 (6 bases). V lost 5 bases and J 3 bases, leaving 20 bases between the germline ends. The CDR3 totals 16 residues. The germline V gene has CDR1 MNHNS and CDR2 SASEGT. This CDR3 is CASSPLRTDEDYEQYF. Written as DNA, the CDR3 is TGTGCCAGCAGTCCCCTTCGGACAGACGAAGACTACGAGCAGTACTTC.

The chain combines TRBV20-1 with TRBJ1-1; D is uncertain. The CDR3 runs 13 residues. Trimming removed 3 bases at V and 2 bases at J, with 10 bases between. CDR1 and CDR2 from the germline V gene are DFQATT and SNEGSKA (reference sequence). The CDR3 DNA is TGCAGTGCTAGTATTGGTCGTAACACTGAAGCTTTCTTT. As protein: CSASIGRNTEAFF.